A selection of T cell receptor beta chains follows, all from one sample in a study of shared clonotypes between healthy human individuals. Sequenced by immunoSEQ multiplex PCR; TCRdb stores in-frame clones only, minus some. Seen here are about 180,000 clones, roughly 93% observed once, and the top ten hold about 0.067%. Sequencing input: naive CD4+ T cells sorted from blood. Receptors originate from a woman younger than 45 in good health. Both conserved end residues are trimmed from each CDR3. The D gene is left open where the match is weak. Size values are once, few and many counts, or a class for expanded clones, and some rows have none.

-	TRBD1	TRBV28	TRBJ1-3	ASSRGRGNTIY
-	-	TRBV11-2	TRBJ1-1	ASSLKL
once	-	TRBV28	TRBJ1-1	AVQGWNTEAF
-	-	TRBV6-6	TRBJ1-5	ASSYSRGGIYQPQH
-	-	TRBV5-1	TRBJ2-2	ASSSLHMAGELF
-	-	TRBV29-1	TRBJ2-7	SVRLQGRDYEQY
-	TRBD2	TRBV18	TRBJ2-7	ASSPTLLAGSFDEQY
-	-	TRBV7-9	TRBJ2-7	ASSARQVYEQY
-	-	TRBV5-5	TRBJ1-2	ASSFRQDYGYT
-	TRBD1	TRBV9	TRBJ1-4	ASSVSGRGEKLF
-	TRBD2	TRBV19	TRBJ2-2	ASSLAGLPGTGELF
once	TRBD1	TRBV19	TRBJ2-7	ASRWTGSNEQY
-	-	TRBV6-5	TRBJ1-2	ASSILGGYYGYT
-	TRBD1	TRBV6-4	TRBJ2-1	ASSDGGQGRNEQF
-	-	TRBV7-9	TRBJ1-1	ASSLKGSNTEAF
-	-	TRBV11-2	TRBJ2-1	ASSLGLNEQF
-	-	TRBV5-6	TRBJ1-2	ASRIGAQANTHGYT
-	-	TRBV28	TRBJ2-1	ASSPDSQYYNEQF
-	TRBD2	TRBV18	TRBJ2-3	ASSPQGFSGRQSDTQY
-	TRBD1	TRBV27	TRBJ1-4	ASSKTTGAGNEKLF